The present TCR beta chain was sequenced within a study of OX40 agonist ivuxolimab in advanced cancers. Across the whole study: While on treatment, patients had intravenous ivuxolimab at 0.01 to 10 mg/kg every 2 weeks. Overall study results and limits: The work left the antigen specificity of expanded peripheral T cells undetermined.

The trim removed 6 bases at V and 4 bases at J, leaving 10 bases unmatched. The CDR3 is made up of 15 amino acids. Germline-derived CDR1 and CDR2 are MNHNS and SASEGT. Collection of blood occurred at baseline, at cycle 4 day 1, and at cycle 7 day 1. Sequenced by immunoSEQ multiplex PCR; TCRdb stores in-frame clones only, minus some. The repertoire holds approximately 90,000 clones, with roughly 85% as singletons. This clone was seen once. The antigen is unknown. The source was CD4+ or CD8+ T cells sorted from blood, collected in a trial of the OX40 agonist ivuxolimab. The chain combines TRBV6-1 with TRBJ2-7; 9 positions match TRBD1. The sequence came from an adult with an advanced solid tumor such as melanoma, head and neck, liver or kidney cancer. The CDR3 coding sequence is TGTGCCAGCAGCGCGGGACAGGGAATAGGTTACGAGCAGTACTTC. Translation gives CASSAGQGIGYEQYF.